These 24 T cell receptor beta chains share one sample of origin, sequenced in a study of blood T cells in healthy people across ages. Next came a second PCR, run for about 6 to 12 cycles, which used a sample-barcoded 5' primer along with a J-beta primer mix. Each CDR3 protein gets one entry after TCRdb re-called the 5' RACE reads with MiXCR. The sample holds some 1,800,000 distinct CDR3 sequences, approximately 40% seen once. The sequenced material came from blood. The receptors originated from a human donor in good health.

CDR3 sequence: CASSDGRMNTEAFF. CDR3 sequence (DNA): TGTGCCAGCAGTGACGGACGGATGAACACTGAAGCTTTCTTT. V gene TRBV6-2 or TRBV6-3 combines with J gene TRBJ1-1; D unresolved. Trimming removed 5 bases at V and 0 bases at J, with 10 bases between. From germline, CDR1 is MNHEY and CDR2 SVGEGT. There are 14 residues in the CDR3.

The CDR3 protein is CSARTRGYLNTDTQYF. CDR3 sequence (DNA): TGCAGTGCCCGCACGCGGGGCTACCTAAACACAGATACGCAGTATTTT. The chain combines TRBV20-1 with TRBJ2-3, with D perhaps TRBD2 (6 bases). The CDR3 totals 16 residues. The germline CDR1 and CDR2 sequences are DFQATT and SNEGSKA (reference sequence). The ends were cut back, 6 bases at V and 2 bases at J, with 21 bases in the middle.

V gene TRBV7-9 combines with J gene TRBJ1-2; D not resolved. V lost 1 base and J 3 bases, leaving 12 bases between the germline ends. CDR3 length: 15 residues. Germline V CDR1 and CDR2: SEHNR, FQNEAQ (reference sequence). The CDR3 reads CASSLGDGLHYGYTF. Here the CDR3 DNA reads TGTGCCAGCAGCTTAGGCGATGGACTCCACTATGGCTACACCTTC.

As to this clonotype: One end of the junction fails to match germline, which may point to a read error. In DNA form, the CDR3 reads TGTGCCATCACCTCTGGCACACGGGGAGAAAAACGGTTTTTT. This translates into CAITSGTRGEKRFF. The V gene is TRBV10-3, the J gene TRBJ1-4; D gene unclear. Germline V gene lookup returns CDR1 ENHRY and CDR2 SYGVKD. This CDR3 comprises 14 residues.

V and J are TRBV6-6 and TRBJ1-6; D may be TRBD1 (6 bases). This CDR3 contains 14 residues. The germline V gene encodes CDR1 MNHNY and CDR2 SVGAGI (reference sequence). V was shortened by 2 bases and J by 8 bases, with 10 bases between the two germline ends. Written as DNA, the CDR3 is TGTGCCAGCAGTTACGGCAGGGGTGATTCACCCCTCCACTTT. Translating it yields CASSYGRGDSPLHF.

CDR3: CASSDGDRGSYEQYF. Here the CDR3 DNA reads TGTGCCAGCAGTGACGGGGACAGGGGGTCCTACGAGCAGTACTTC. This rearrangement joins TRBV12-3 or TRBV12-4 to TRBJ2-7, with 11 bases that match TRBD1. The junction had 4 bases not matched to a gene; V was cut back by 5 bases and J by 1 base. CDR3 length: 15 amino acids.

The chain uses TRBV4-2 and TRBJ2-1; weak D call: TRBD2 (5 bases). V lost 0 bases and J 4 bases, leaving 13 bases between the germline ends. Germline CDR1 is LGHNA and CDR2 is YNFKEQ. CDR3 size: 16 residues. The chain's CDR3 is CASSQDWRVAYNEQFF. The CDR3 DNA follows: TGTGCCAGCAGCCAAGATTGGCGGGTAGCGTACAATGAGCAGTTCTTC.

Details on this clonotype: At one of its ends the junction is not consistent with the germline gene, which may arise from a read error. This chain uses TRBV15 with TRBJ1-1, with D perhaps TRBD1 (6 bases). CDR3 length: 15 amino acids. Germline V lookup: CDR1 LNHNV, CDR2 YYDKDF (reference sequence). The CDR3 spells CPTSREPQGGTEAFF. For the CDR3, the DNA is TGTCCCACCAGCAGAGAGCCACAGGGTGGCACTGAAGCTTTCTTT.

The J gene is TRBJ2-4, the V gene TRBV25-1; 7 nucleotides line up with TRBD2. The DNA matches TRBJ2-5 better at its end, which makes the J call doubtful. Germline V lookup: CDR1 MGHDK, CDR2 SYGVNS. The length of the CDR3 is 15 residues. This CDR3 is CASSEFGGEFATQYF. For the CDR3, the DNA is TGTGCCAGCAGTGAGTTTGGGGGGGAGTTTGCGACCCAGTACTTC.

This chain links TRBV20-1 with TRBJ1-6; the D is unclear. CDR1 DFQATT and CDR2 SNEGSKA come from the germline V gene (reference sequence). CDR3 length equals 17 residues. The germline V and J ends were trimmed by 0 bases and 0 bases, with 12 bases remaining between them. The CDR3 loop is CSARDHAGSSYNSPLHF. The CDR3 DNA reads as TGCAGTGCTAGAGACCACGCGGGGAGCTCCTATAATTCACCCCTCCACTTT.

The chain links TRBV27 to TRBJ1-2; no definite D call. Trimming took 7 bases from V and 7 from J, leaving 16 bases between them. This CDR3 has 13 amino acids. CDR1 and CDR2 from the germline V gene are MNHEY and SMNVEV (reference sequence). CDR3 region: CASTGKPGGGYTF. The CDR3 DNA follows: TGTGCCAGCACGGGTAAACCGGGCGGTGGCTACACCTTC.

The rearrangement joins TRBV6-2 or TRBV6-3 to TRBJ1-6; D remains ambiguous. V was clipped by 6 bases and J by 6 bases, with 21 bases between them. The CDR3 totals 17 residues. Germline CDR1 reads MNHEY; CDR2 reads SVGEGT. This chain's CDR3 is CASRPQTGSLSNSPLHF. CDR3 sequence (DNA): TGTGCCAGCAGACCCCAGACTGGGAGTCTTTCTAATTCACCCCTCCACTTT.

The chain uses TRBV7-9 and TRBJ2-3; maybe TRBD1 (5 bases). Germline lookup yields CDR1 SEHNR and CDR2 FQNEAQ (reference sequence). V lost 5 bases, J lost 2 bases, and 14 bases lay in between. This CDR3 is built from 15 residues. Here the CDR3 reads CASSPGRQSTDTQYF. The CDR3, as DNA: TGTGCCAGCAGCCCAGGCCGACAGTCCACAGATACGCAGTATTTT.

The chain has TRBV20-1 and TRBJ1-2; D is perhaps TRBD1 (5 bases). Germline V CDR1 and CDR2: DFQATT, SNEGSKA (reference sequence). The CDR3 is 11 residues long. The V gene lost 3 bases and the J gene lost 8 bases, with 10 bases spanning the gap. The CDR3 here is CSASRGRGYTF. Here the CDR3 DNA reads TGCAGTGCTAGTAGGGGCCGGGGCTACACCTTC.

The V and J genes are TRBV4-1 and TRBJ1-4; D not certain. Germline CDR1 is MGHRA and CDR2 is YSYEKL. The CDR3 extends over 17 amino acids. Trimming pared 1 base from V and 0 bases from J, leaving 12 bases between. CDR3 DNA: TGCGCCAGCAGCCAAGCTAAGGAGTCCGCAACTAATGAAAAACTGTTTTTT. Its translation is CASSQAKESATNEKLFF.

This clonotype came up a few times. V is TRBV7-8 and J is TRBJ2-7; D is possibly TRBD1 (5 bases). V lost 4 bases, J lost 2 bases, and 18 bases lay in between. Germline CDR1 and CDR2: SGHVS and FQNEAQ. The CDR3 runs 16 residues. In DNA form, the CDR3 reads TGTGCCAGCAGCTCCTTACCCGCCGACAGTACCTACGAGCAGTACTTC. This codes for CASSSLPADSTYEQYF.

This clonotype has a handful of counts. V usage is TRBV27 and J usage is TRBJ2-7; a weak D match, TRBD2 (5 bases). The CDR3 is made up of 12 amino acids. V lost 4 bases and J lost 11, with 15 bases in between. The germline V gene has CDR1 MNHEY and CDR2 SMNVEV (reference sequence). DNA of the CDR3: TGTGCCAGCAGTTCTCCCCCCGGGGTGGAGTACTTC. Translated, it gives CASSSPPGVEYF.

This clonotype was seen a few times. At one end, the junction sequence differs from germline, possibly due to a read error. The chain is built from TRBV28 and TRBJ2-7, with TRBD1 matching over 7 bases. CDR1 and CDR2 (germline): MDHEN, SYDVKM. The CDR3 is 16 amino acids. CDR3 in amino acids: CASSLDRLKNSYEQYF. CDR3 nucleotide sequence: TGTGCCAGTAGTTTGGACAGGCTAAAAAACTCCTACGAGCAGTACTTC.

CDR3 nucleotide sequence: TGTGCCAGCAGCCCGAATCAATTTAATACGCAGTATTTT. Translation gives CASSPNQFNTQYF. V and J are TRBV27 and TRBJ2-3; D is undetermined. There are 13 residues in the CDR3. The V end was cut by 6 bases, the J end by 7 bases, with 14 bases between. Germline values: CDR1 MNHEY, CDR2 SMNVEV (reference sequence).

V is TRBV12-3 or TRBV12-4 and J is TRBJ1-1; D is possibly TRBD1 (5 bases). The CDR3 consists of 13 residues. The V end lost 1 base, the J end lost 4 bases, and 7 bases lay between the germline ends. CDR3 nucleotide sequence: TGTGCCAGCAGTTTAGATCAGGGCACTGAAGCTTTCTTT. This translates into CASSLDQGTEAFF.

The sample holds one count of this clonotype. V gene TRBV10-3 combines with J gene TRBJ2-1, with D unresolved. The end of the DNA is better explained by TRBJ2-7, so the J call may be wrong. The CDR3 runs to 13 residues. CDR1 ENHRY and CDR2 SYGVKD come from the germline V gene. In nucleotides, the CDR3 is TGTGCCATTCTAAATCCGGACGACAATGAGCAGTACTTC. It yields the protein CAILNPDDNEQYF.

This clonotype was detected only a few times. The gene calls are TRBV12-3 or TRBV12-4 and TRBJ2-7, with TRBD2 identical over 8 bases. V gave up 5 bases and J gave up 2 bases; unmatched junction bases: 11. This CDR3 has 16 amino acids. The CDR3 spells CASSRVWAGGTYEQYF. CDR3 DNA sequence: TGTGCCAGCAGTCGGGTTTGGGCGGGGGGAACCTACGAGCAGTACTTC.

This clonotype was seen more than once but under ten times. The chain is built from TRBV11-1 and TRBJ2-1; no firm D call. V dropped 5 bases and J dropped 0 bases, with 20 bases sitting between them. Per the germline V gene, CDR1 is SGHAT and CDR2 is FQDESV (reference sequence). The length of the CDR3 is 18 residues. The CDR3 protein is CASSPRAKPPSSYNEQFF. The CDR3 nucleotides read TGTGCCAGCAGCCCCCGGGCCAAACCTCCCTCCTCCTACAATGAGCAGTTCTTC.

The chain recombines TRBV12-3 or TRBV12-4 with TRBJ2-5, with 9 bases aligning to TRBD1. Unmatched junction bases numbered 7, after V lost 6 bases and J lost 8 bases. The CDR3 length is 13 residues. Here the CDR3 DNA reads TGTGCCAGCAGCCGGGACAGGGTGGGAACCCAGTACTTC. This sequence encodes CASSRDRVGTQYF.